The rows below give T cell receptor beta chains drawn from one sample of a study of Ad26.COV2.S vaccination and SARS-CoV-2 variants. Repertoires were generated with immunoSEQ multiplex PCR, while TCRdb's copy carries only in-frame clones and drops some. Found here are around 300,000 clones, around 89% of them singletons; the top ten hold approximately 5%. This specimen was peripheral blood, taken in a trial of Ad26.COV2.S vaccine versus placebo. The receptors were sampled from a person between 18 and 60 years old who received the Ad26.COV2.S COVID-19 vaccine or a placebo. Both conserved end residues are part of each CDR3. A clone size is listed for some rows: how often the clone was seen (once, few, many), or a class if it is expanded.

abundance,len,v_gene,j_gene,CDR3aa
-,14,TRBV6-5,TRBJ2-1,CASRTGGSYNEQFF
-,14,TRBV15,TRBJ2-7,CATSRDPSVAEQYF
-,16,TRBV18,TRBJ2-2,CASSPPQHTNTGELFF
-,15,TRBV2,TRBJ1-6,CASSEKGVNNSPLHF
-,14,TRBV28,TRBJ2-7,CASSLNQGNYEQYF
-,13,TRBV2,TRBJ1-1,CASRVTLNTEAFF
-,16,TRBV5-4,TRBJ2-5,CASSLGAADPQETQYF
few,16,TRBV28,TRBJ2-5,CASSDRLAGGGETQYF
-,16,TRBV5-1,TRBJ1-2,CASRGGATDLSYGYTF
-,14,TRBV29-1,TRBJ1-6,CSVRTGGINSPLHF
few,15,TRBV14,TRBJ2-5,CASSRGDFSPETQYF
once,15,TRBV25-1,TRBJ2-5,CASSSLTGYQETQYF
-,15,TRBV5-1,TRBJ1-3,CASSLSALSGNTIYF
-,15,TRBV19,TRBJ2-4,CASSRTGGAKNIQYF
-,13,TRBV6-5,TRBJ1-1,CATAGTVNTEAFF
-,13,TRBV2,TRBJ1-5,CATQGEINQPQHF